The next 12 T cell receptor beta chains were all read from a single sample in a study of beta chain features in type 1 diabetes. Every isolated RNA sample was fully reverse transcribed, so sequencing captured expressed TCRB transcripts. Produced via immunoSEQ multiplex PCR; TCRdb's table is partial and in-frame only. The sample shows fewer than 550,000 clones, over 10% of them seen only once. Sequencing used naive CD4+ T cells from blood. Source of these receptors: a woman between 18 and 29 years old in good health.

Ten or more counts support this clone. The chain uses TRBV29-1 and TRBJ2-3; D is unresolved. The V gene's germline CDR1 is SQVTM and CDR2 ANQGSEA. Trimming removed 7 bases at V and 0 bases at J, with 8 bases between. The CDR3 contains 12 residues. The CDR3 reads CSGWSSTDTQYF. CDR3 sequence (DNA): TGCAGCGGGTGGAGTAGCACAGATACGCAGTATTTT.

This chain links TRBV7-9 with TRBJ1-2; D is possibly TRBD1 (5 bases). This CDR3 is 14 amino acids long. V gave up 0 bases and J gave up 6 bases, with 11 bases separating them. Germline-derived CDR1 and CDR2 are SEHNR and FQNEAQ (reference sequence). The CDR3 protein is CASSLAGQGNGYTF. In DNA, the CDR3 is TGTGCCAGCAGCTTAGCTGGTCAGGGCAATGGCTACACCTTC.

The rearrangement uses TRBV2 and TRBJ2-7; D not certain. The CDR3 consists of 11 residues. CDR1 is SNHLY and CDR2 is FYNNEI in the germline V gene. The germline V and J ends were trimmed by 4 bases and 4 bases, with 5 bases remaining between them. CDR3 protein: CASSGKYEQYV. The CDR3 nucleotides read TGTGCCAGCAGTGGAAAATACGAGCAGTACGTC.

The chain joins TRBV6-1 to TRBJ2-3; D ambiguous. Germline lookup yields CDR1 MNHNS and CDR2 SASEGT. There are 14 residues in the CDR3. V lost 6 bases to trimming and J lost 2 bases, with 12 bases between them. The CDR3 DNA reads as TGTGCCAGCAGGAAATCATTACTCACAGATACGCAGTATTTT. Its translation is CASRKSLLTDTQYF.

This chain uses TRBV7-9 with TRBJ2-4, with 10 bases that match TRBD1. The CDR3 covers 15 residues. Germline loops: CDR1 SEHNR, CDR2 FQNEAQ (reference sequence). The V gene end was trimmed by 5 bases and the J gene end by 3 bases; junction bases not matched to a gene: 4. CDR3 nucleotide sequence: TGTGCCAGCAGCCCGGGACAGGGGATCAAAAACATTCAGTACTTC. This gives the protein CASSPGQGIKNIQYF.

This clone showed up just a few times. This rearrangement joins TRBV4-2 to TRBJ1-5; 8 positions agree with TRBD1. The CDR3 is 14 residues long. Germline V gene lookup returns CDR1 LGHNA and CDR2 YNFKEQ. The V and J ends lost 4 bases and 3 bases, in that order; junction bases with no gene match: 2. This CDR3 is CASSLQGDNQPQHF. DNA of the CDR3: TGTGCCAGCAGCCTACAGGGGGACAATCAGCCCCAGCATTTT.

This chain joins TRBV11-3 and TRBJ2-3; no definite D call. V lost 1 base and J 2 bases, leaving 10 bases between the germline ends. This CDR3 spans 15 amino acids. Germline values: CDR1 SGHNT, CDR2 YENEEA. The CDR3 bases are TGTGCCAGCAGCTTAGGGGCACGGTACACAGATACGCAGTATTTT. Translation: CASSLGARYTDTQYF.

This chain links TRBV12-5 with TRBJ2-7; 7 nucleotides align to TRBD1. The CDR3 runs to 12 residues. Trimming cost V 3 bases and J 12 bases; bases outside gene matches: 8. Germline assignment: CDR1 LGHNT and CDR2 FRNRAP. The CDR3 coding sequence is TGTGCTAGTGGTTTCCAAACAGGGGAAAGGTACTTC. Protein product: CASGFQTGERYF.

This chain joins TRBV9 and TRBJ1-3; no clear D. The CDR3 sequence is 16 residues long. V lost 5 bases to trimming and J lost 2 bases, with 17 bases between them. Germline loops: CDR1 SGDLS, CDR2 YYNGEE. The CDR3 sequence is CASSFGAAGTGNTIYF. The CDR3 DNA follows: TGTGCCAGCAGTTTTGGAGCCGCGGGGACTGGAAACACCATATATTTT.

This clone was seen only a few times. The chain joins TRBV7-2 to TRBJ2-3; TRBD1 agrees at 10 bases. Looked up from germline, CDR1 is SGHTA and CDR2 is FQGNSA. The length of the CDR3 is 15 residues. V was clipped by 4 bases and J by 6 bases; unmatched bases: 7. In DNA, the CDR3 is TGTGCCAGCAGCTCGAGGACAGGGGGGAGGGATACGCAGTATTTT. Encoded protein: CASSSRTGGRDTQYF.

V and J are TRBV14 and TRBJ2-1; 7 positions agree with TRBD2. Germline values: CDR1 SGHDN, CDR2 FVKESK. The trim removed 1 base at V and 2 bases at J, leaving 11 bases unmatched. The CDR3 length is 18 residues. The chain's CDR3 is CASSQGMGRLAAYNEQFF. The CDR3 DNA is TGTGCCAGCAGCCAAGGCATGGGGCGGCTAGCGGCCTACAATGAGCAGTTCTTC.

The genes are TRBV19 and TRBJ2-3; tentative D call: TRBD1 (6 bases). Germline V lookup: CDR1 LNHDA, CDR2 SQIVND (reference sequence). Trimming removed 4 bases at V and 2 bases at J, with 10 bases between. The CDR3 is made up of 14 amino acids. The CDR3: CASSRQAATDTQYF. The CDR3 DNA is TGTGCCAGTAGTAGACAGGCAGCCACAGATACGCAGTATTTT.